This T cell receptor beta chain is drawn from a study of OX40 agonist ivuxolimab in advanced cancers. As for the study more broadly: Ivuxolimab was an agonistic, fully human IgG2 monoclonal antibody directed against OX40 (CD134), a costimulatory receptor. Partial responses occurred in three dose-escalation patients, of whom one had hepatocellular carcinoma and two had cutaneous melanoma. Patients were allowed to have had prior anti-PD-1, anti-PD-L1 or anti-CTLA-4 therapy, and more than 30% of the dose-escalation patients had previously received checkpoint inhibitors. The monotherapy dose-escalation portion (N of about 50 patients) of the phase I ivuxolimab trial is reported in the paper. Peripheral TCRbeta sequencing aimed to test whether ivuxolimab altered TCR sequence diversity and caused clonal T-cell expansion. Intravenous ivuxolimab was administered to patients every 2 weeks at six dose levels: 0.01, 0.1, 0.3, 1.5, 3 and 10 mg/kg. In the dose-escalation cohort, around four fifths of patients were male, and the mean age was around 60 years, with a range of roughly 20 to 79. Of the roughly 51 patients in dose escalation, 19 had hepatocellular carcinoma, roughly 15 had melanoma, 9 had renal cell carcinoma and 9 had head and neck cancer. Results and caveats for the whole study, not just this receptor: After ivuxolimab, CD8+ T cells had more expanded clones than CD4+ T cells on average. The antigen specificity of the clonally expanded peripheral T cells was not determined. Partial responders in the 0.1-3.0 mg/kg groups had among the lowest normalized peripheral clonal expansion, especially among CD8+ T cells. Low levels of normalized T-cell clonal expansion were also seen in some patients who did not respond. Clonal expansion of both CD4+ and CD8+ blood T cells was observed from baseline to week 6 at doses 0.1 to 3.0 mg/kg.

To sequence the TCRbeta CDR3 region, genomic DNA was isolated from the sorted cells. TCRbeta CDR3 regions were sequenced using the immunoSEQ Assay. TCRdb retrieved this table from immuneACCESS and kept in-frame rearrangements only. Not all clones are present; in checked studies, unresolved V genes account for under half, and no reason is known for the remainder. Across this sample there are about 84,000 clones, with about 92% seen only once. Approximately 0.19% of the sample goes to the ten largest clones. Of note for this clone: Its antigen target is currently unknown. No base qualities exist here, and no much larger clone lies one base off it.

Patients with autoimmune disease history or receiving systemic immunosuppression were excluded from the trial. In every dose cohort, peripheral blood was drawn for TCR sequencing at baseline, cycle 4 day 1, and cycle 7 day 1. The samples were drawn from a first-in-human, open-label, multicenter phase I dose-escalation trial of ivuxolimab. Adults with locally advanced or metastatic melanoma, renal cell, hepatocellular, or head and neck squamous cell carcinoma were enrolled in the trial. Before TCR sequencing, CD4+ T cells and CD8+ T cells were sorted from peripheral blood as separate populations. The CDR3, from cysteine to phenylalanine, totals 15 residues. The sequence is cut down to CDR3 DNA, 45 bases in frame from base 1. Looking up the germline V gene yields CDR1 SGHTA and CDR2 FQGNSA. Trimming removed 3 bases from V and 1 base from J, leaving 10 bases between the germline ends.

The source material was CD4+ or CD8+ T cells sorted from blood, sampled in a trial of the OX40 agonist ivuxolimab. The chain joins TRBV7-2 to TRBJ2-1; TRBD2 could be the D gene, as 5 bases match. The TCR was taken from an adult with an advanced solid tumor such as melanoma, head and neck, liver or kidney cancer. The nucleotide sequence is given as TGTGCCAGCAGCTTGCGAGCGGAGTCCTACAATGAGCAGTTCTTC. This codes for CASSLRAESYNEQFF. Where the CDR3 stops, the reference TRBV7-2 and TRBJ2-1 genes take over; the full variable domain is GAGVSQSPSNKVTEKGKDVELRCDPISGHTALYWYRQSLGQGLEFLIYFQGNSAPDKSGLPSDRFSAERTGGSVSTLTIQRTQQEDSAVYLCASSLRAESYNEQFFGPGTRLTVL.